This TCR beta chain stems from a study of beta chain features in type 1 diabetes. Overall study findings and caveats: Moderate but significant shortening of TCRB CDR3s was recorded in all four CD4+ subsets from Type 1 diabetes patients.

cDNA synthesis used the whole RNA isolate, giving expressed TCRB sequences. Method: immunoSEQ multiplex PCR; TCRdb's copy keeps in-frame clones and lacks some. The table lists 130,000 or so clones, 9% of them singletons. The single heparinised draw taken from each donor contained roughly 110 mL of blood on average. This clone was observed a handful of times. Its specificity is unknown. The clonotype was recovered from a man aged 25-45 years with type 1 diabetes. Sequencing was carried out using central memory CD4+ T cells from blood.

The CDR3 loop reads CASTRGRGAGELFF. CDR3 bases: TGTGCCAGCACCCGGGGGAGAGGAGCCGGGGAGCTGTTTTTT. The chain has TRBV7-2 and TRBJ2-2, with a weak D call TRBD2 (6 bases). The CDR3 extends over 14 amino acids. V lost 7 bases, J lost 6 bases, and 15 bases lay in between. CDR1 is SGHTA and CDR2 is FQGNSA in the germline V gene.